The clone carrying this TCR beta chain showed up just a few times. This specimen belongs to a study of blood T cell repertoires in COVID-19. How the authors handled the data: Using reference gene primer amplification, nucleated cell counts were estimated. Measured with immunoSEQ multiplex PCR; TCRdb has only the in-frame clones, and not every one. V, J and clone size were drawn from that table, and D and trimming were deduced from the DNA. The sample has 120,000 or so clones; approximately 80% are singletons. CDR1 SQVTM and CDR2 ANQGSEA come from the germline V gene. The germline V and J ends were trimmed by 0 bases and 7 bases, with 10 bases remaining between them. The CDR3 loop spans 13 amino acids.

J is TRBJ2-1 and V is TRBV29-1; tentative D call: TRBD2 (6 bases). Sample: peripheral blood. This clonotype was sampled from a man between 40 and 49 years old with active or convalescent COVID-19. The CDR3 DNA is TGCAGCGTTGAAGATCGACGGGAGAATGAGCAGTTCTTC. Its translation: CSVEDRRENEQFF.